One and the same sample provided the 9 T cell receptor beta chains below, sequenced in a study of shared clonotypes between healthy human individuals (TCRdb year 2020). Libraries were built with the immunoSEQ multiplex PCR assay. The table comes from immuneACCESS by way of TCRdb, which keeps in-frame sequences with V and J called. Part of the clones is missing from these tables; in studies checked, under half for an unresolved V gene and the rest for unknown reasons. The sample yields about 1.5 million clones; approximately 98% were counted once. Roughly 0.45% of the sample comes from the top ten. The sample was naive CD4+ T cells sorted from blood. The sample's cell subset or site label, decoded: CD45RA+ positively selected. The source of these receptors is a man aged 25-45 years in good health.

This clone has a single count. The chain uses TRBV28 and TRBJ2-2; no clear D. Germline assignment: CDR1 MDHEN and CDR2 SYDVKM. V lost 3 bases and J lost 5, with 7 bases in between. CDR3 length equals 13 residues. Written as DNA, the CDR3 is TGTGCCAGCAGTTTCCCGGTAACCGGGGAGCTGTTTTTT. This translates into CASSFPVTGELFF.

About this clone: Other nucleotide sequences in the sample specify the same CDR3. This chain joins TRBV5-5 and TRBJ2-5; D gene uncertain. Germline values: CDR1 SGHKS, CDR2 YYEKEE (reference sequence). This CDR3 is built from 12 residues. With 0 bases removed from V and 4 bases from J, the gap between germline ends came to 4 bases. CDR3 nucleotides: TGTGCCAGCAGCTTGGCCGGAGAGACCCAGTACTTC. Protein sequence: CASSLAGETQYF.

V is TRBV14 and J is TRBJ2-7, with a possible D match to TRBD2 (6 bases). In germline, CDR1 is SGHDN, CDR2 FVKESK. The CDR3 covers 16 residues. With 0 bases removed from V and 3 bases from J, the gap between germline ends came to 15 bases. The CDR3: CASSQDPRDSGYEQYF. The DNA for the CDR3 is TGTGCCAGCAGCCAAGATCCCCGGGACTCCGGCTACGAGCAGTACTTC.

The chain is built from TRBV21-1 and TRBJ2-5; no DNA check was done on the table's D call, TRBD2. TRBV21-1 is a documented pseudogene. This CDR3 region has 15 residues. In nucleotides, the CDR3 is TGTGCCAGCAGTATGGGCTGGAAGGGAGCAGAGACCCAGTACTTC. It codes for CASSMGWKGAETQYF.

The CDR3 region has the DNA TGCGCCAGCGGACAGGGTAAATACGAGCAGTACTTC. Protein: CASGQGKYEQYF. V usage is TRBV5-1 and J usage is TRBJ2-7, with 8 bases aligning to TRBD1. CDR3 length equals 12 residues. The germline V gene encodes CDR1 SGHRS and CDR2 YFSETQ. V lost 7 bases and J lost 4; bases outside the gene matches: 4. Full variable domain (remainder filled in from reference TRBV5-1 and TRBJ2-7): KAGVTQTPRYLIKTRGQQVTLSCSPISGHRSVSWYQQTPGQGLQFLFEYFSETQRNKGNFPGRFSGRQFSNSRSEMNVSTLELGDSALYLCASGQGKYEQYFGPGTRLTVT.

This rearrangement joins TRBV7-2 to TRBJ2-3; 13 nucleotides agree with TRBD2. Per germline, CDR1 SGHTA and CDR2 FQGNSA. Trimming removed 6 bases from V and 3 bases from J; junction bases left unmatched: 9. The CDR3 covers 17 residues. The CDR3, as DNA: TGTGCCAGCAGACACAAAGGACTAGCGGGAGCTACAGATACGCAGTATTTT. Translating gives CASRHKGLAGATDTQYF.

This clone was picked up one time. The rearrangement uses TRBV2 and TRBJ2-5, with 12 nucleotides matching TRBD1. CDR3 size: 15 residues. Germline V gene sequence: CDR1 SNHLY, CDR2 FYNNEI. Trimming removed 6 bases from V and 5 bases from J; junction bases left unmatched: 7. For the CDR3, the DNA is TGTGCCAGCAGGGGGGACAGGGGGCTTATCGAGACCCAGTACTTC. Its protein product is CASRGDRGLIETQYF.

Points on this clone: Other DNA sequences in this sample translate to the same CDR3. The genes are TRBV5-1 and TRBJ2-1; D call uncertain. Between the trimmed V and J ends, which lost 0 bases and 9 bases, there was a span of 7 bases. This CDR3 region has 12 residues. CDR1 and CDR2 (germline): SGHRS, YFSETQ. CDR3 sequence reads: CASSLAVGEQFF. CDR3 bases: TGCGCCAGCAGCTTGGCGGTGGGTGAGCAGTTCTTC. Variable domain in full (rest from reference TRBV5-1 and TRBJ2-1): KAGVTQTPRYLIKTRGQQVTLSCSPISGHRSVSWYQQTPGQGLQFLFEYFSETQRNKGNFPGRFSGRQFSNSRSEMNVSTLELGDSALYLCASSLAVGEQFFGPGTRLTVL.

The rearrangement links TRBV29-1 to TRBJ2-7, with D unresolved. The CDR3 is made up of 16 amino acids. Germline V gives CDR1 SQVTM, CDR2 ANQGSEA. Trimming left V 4 bases short and J 6 bases short, with 25 bases between. DNA of the CDR3: TGCAGCGTTGCCCGAACTGGTGTGGGCCCTCTCGGCGAGCAGTACTTC. As protein: CSVARTGVGPLGEQYF.